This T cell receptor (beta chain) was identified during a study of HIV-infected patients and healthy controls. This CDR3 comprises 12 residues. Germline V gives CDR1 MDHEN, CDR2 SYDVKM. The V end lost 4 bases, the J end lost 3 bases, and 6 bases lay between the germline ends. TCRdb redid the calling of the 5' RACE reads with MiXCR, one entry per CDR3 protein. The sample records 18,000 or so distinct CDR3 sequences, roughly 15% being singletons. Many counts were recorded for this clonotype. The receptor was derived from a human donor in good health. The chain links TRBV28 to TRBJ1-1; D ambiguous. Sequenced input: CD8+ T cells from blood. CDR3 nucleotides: TGTGCCAGCAGTTCCGGAGACACTGAAGCTTTCTTT. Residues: CASSSGDTEAFF.